This T cell receptor beta chain was identified during a study of control samples from healthy donors and cancer patients (TCRdb year 2020). From the cysteine through the phenylalanine, the CDR3 covers 15 amino acids. Left in the record is the CDR3 DNA by itself, 45 bases read in frame from the first base. V drops 0 bases and J drops 2 bases, leaving 10 bases in between. From a lookup of the germline V gene, CDR1 and CDR2 are SGHRS and YFSETQ. The library was generated by the immunoSEQ multiplex PCR assay. The source is immuneACCESS, and TCRdb retained only in-frame sequences with V and J called. Part of the clones is not carried over; for the studies checked, unresolved V genes explain less than half of this, and the remainder is unexplained. The sample includes 30,000 to 40,000 clones, with 93% observed a single time. 1.5% to 2% of the sample is in the top ten clones. In regard to this clone: Its antigen is still unknown. Per-base qualities were not stored, and no clone one base away is much larger.

This receptor chain uses TRBV5-1 and TRBJ2-3; the D gene is possibly TRBD1 or TRBD2, each agreeing over 5 bases. This receptor was identified in a man in his forties with colorectal cancer. The specimen sequenced was PBMCs. The CDR3 reads as follows: CASSLVGVITDTQYF. DNA sequence: TGCGCCAGCAGCTTGGTGGGGGTTATCACAGATACGCAGTATTTT.